Below are 8 T cell receptor beta chains sequenced from a single sample in a study of OX40 agonist ivuxolimab in advanced cancers. The protocol was immunoSEQ multiplex PCR, while the TCRdb copy is restricted to in-frame clones and leaves out a portion. The table includes 40,000 to 45,000 clones, roughly 90% detected once. The material was CD4+ or CD8+ T cells sorted from blood, obtained in a trial of the OX40 agonist ivuxolimab. The receptor set was obtained from an adult with an advanced solid tumor such as melanoma, head and neck, liver or kidney cancer.

The count of this clone is one. The CDR3 nucleotides read TGTGCCACCAGCAGGCCCGTGGGGCTGAACAATGAGCAGTTCTTC. This sequence encodes CATSRPVGLNNEQFF. The chain combines TRBV15 with TRBJ2-1; D perhaps matches TRBD1 (5 bases). The germline V and J ends were trimmed by 3 bases and 5 bases, with 14 bases remaining between them. The CDR3 runs to 15 residues. Germline lookup yields CDR1 LNHNV and CDR2 YYDKDF (reference sequence).

The V gene is TRBV19, the J gene TRBJ1-5, with D uncertain. The CDR3 extends over 14 amino acids. Trimming stripped 5 bases from V and 0 bases from J, with 8 bases between. From germline, CDR1 is LNHDA and CDR2 SQIVND (reference sequence). CDR3: CASSYEYSNQPQHF. CDR3 DNA: TGTGCCAGTAGTTACGAATATAGCAATCAGCCCCAGCATTTT.

This clone has a single count. V gene TRBV6-1 combines with J gene TRBJ2-7, with 11 bases identical to TRBD1. The CDR3 consists of 14 residues. The ends lost 7 bases at V and 6 bases at J; junction bases unmatched: 8. Germline V gene lookup returns CDR1 MNHNS and CDR2 SASEGT. CDR3 in DNA: TGTGCCAGCACCCAGGACAGGGGGCCTTTCGAGCAGTACTTC. Translated: CASTQDRGPFEQYF.

The chain links TRBV7-8 to TRBJ2-1; maybe TRBD2 (5 bases). Germline-derived CDR1 and CDR2 are SGHVS and FQNEAQ. The length of the CDR3 is 16 residues. Trimming shortened V by 1 base and J by 7 bases, and 17 bases separated the two germline ends. CDR3 nucleotides: TGTGCCAGCAGCTTAGAACAGCGGTCGGAAAGGAATGAGCAGTTCTTC. Its protein product is CASSLEQRSERNEQFF.

The gene calls are TRBV6-4 and TRBJ2-5; 8 nucleotides align to TRBD1. The CDR3 consists of 15 residues. The V and J ends lost 0 bases and 4 bases, in that order; junction bases with no gene match: 4. CDR1 MRHNA and CDR2 SNTAGT come from the germline V gene. CDR3 loop: CASSDSGQGRETQYF. In DNA form, the CDR3 reads TGTGCCAGCAGTGACTCCGGACAGGGTCGAGAGACCCAGTACTTC.

The rearrangement links TRBV19 to TRBJ2-1, with D possibly being TRBD2 (6 bases). Germline CDR1 LNHDA, CDR2 SQIVND (reference sequence). V was pared by 5 bases and J by 0 bases, with 29 bases between. The CDR3 extends over 21 amino acids. CDR3 DNA: TGTGCCAGTAGTCCCTCCGGACCTGCCTTGGGAGCGGGTAGCTCCTACAATGAGCAGTTCTTC. This sequence encodes CASSPSGPALGAGSSYNEQFF.

The V and J genes are TRBV6-5 and TRBJ2-7; 8 bases fit TRBD2. The CDR3 extends over 14 amino acids. Germline V lookup: CDR1 MNHEY, CDR2 SVGAGI. Trimming cost V 6 bases and J 0 bases; bases outside gene matches: 4. The CDR3 DNA follows: TGTGCCAGCAGCCTTAGCGGGGCCTCCTACGAGCAGTACTTC. Residues: CASSLSGASYEQYF.

The chain employs TRBV27 and TRBJ2-1; 14 bases fit TRBD2. Trimming cost V 3 bases and J 9 bases; bases outside gene matches: 13. Germline CDR1 MNHEY, CDR2 SMNVEV (reference sequence). CDR3 length: 18 residues. DNA for the CDR3: TGTGCCAGCAGTTTTAATGCTCTCGGGACTAGCGGGAGTCTTGAGCAGTTCTTC. Residues: CASSFNALGTSGSLEQFF.